These 20 T cell receptor beta chains were all obtained from the same sample, sequenced in a study of response to subunit inactivated influenza vaccine. Each CDR3 protein gets one entry after TCRdb re-called the RT-PCR reads with MiXCR. The sample includes over 650,000 distinct CDR3 sequences, roughly 18% seen only once; the top ten take about a tenth. The material sequenced was PBMCs from blood, taken 5 to 6 days after vaccination. All receptors come from a man in his fifties or sixties who received an inactivated influenza vaccine.

There are a few counts of this clonotype. The chain joins TRBV7-8 to TRBJ2-2, with D tentatively TRBD2 (5 bases). Germline V CDR1 and CDR2: SGHVS, FQNEAQ. Trimming removed 6 bases from V and 5 bases from J, with 10 bases in between. The CDR3 is 13 residues long. CDR3 amino acids: CASRMTGTGELFF. As DNA, the CDR3 is TGTGCCAGCAGGATGACGGGAACCGGGGAGCTGTTTTTT.

This clonotype was seen only a few times. The chain carries TRBV20-1 and TRBJ2-3, with unresolved D. The CDR3 is 14 amino acids. V dropped 5 bases and J dropped 7 bases, with 19 bases sitting between them. CDR1 is DFQATT and CDR2 is SNEGSKA in the germline V gene (reference sequence). The CDR3 sequence is CSAVPASSLNTQYF. CDR3 coding DNA: TGCAGTGCTGTCCCCGCGAGCAGTTTGAATACGCAGTATTTT.

This clonotype was observed a handful of times. The rearrangement links TRBV5-8 to TRBJ1-4; D uncertain. CDR1 is SGHTS, CDR2 YDEGEE, per germline. V was cut by 4 bases and J by 8 bases, with 18 bases left in between. The CDR3 spans 15 residues. In DNA form, the CDR3 reads TGTGCCAGCAGCAAAGGACTGTCTTCAGCAGAAAAACTGTTTTTT. Its protein product is CASSKGLSSAEKLFF.

This clonotype was recorded a few times. The chain joins TRBV5-5 to TRBJ1-2; 9 nucleotides align to TRBD1. V shed 4 bases and J 3 bases; nucleotides not matched to a gene: 1. Germline V CDR1 and CDR2: SGHKS, YYEKEE (reference sequence). The CDR3 is 13 residues long. This CDR3 reads CASSRTGDYGYTF. CDR3 in DNA: TGTGCCAGCAGCCGGACAGGGGACTATGGCTACACCTTC.

This clonotype was seen more than once but under ten times. This chain joins TRBV10-3 and TRBJ2-4, with D possibly TRBD1 on 6 matching bases. Trimming removed 10 bases from V and 5 bases from J, with 15 bases in between. The CDR3 covers 13 residues. Germline-derived CDR1 and CDR2 are ENHRY and SYGVKD. The CDR3 sequence is CATGDRLQNIQYF. Here the CDR3 DNA reads TGTGCCACCGGAGACAGGTTACAAAACATTCAGTACTTC.

This clonotype was picked up a small number of times. The chain links TRBV4-3 to TRBJ1-6; D is unresolved. The V gene lost 0 bases and the J gene lost 6 bases, with 3 bases spanning the gap. CDR1 is LGHNA, CDR2 YSLEER, per germline. The CDR3 runs to 13 residues. The DNA for the CDR3 is TGCGCCAGCAGCCAAGACTTTAATTCACCCCTCCACTTT. This sequence encodes CASSQDFNSPLHF.

This clonotype was seen a handful of times. J is TRBJ2-7 and V is TRBV12-3 or TRBV12-4, with a tentative D call TRBD2 (5 bases). Trimming removed 6 bases at V and 2 bases at J, with 17 bases between. This CDR3 comprises 15 residues. CDR3 sequence (DNA): TGTGCCAGCAGGTCCCTGCGGGCGGAAACCTACGAGCAGTACTTC. It codes for CASRSLRAETYEQYF.

This clonotype has just a few counts. The V call is TRBV5-5, the J call TRBJ2-2, with TRBD2 as a possible D gene (5 bases). The CDR3 runs 15 residues. The germline V gene encodes CDR1 SGHKS and CDR2 YYEKEE (reference sequence). Trimming removed 5 bases from V and 6 bases from J, with 17 bases in between. The CDR3 nucleotides read TGTGCCAGCAGTTTCGAGTCCACCGGGGCCGGGGAGCTGTTTTTT. Translated, it gives CASSFESTGAGELFF.

This chain uses TRBV5-6 with TRBJ2-5; 13 nucleotides line up with TRBD2. The V and J ends lost 1 base and 2 bases, in that order; junction bases with no gene match: 2. The CDR3 runs 16 residues. Germline lookup yields CDR1 SGHDT and CDR2 YYEEEE. The CDR3 loop reads CASSLPGLAGQETQYF. Written as DNA, the CDR3 is TGTGCCAGCAGCTTGCCGGGACTAGCGGGGCAAGAGACCCAGTACTTC.

The J gene is TRBJ2-5, the V gene TRBV20-1; D is uncertain. CDR3 length: 14 amino acids. V lost 6 bases to trimming and J lost 4 bases, with 18 bases between them. The V gene's germline CDR1 is DFQATT and CDR2 SNEGSKA (reference sequence). The CDR3 nucleotides read TGCAGTGCGTTCCTGGGCAGATCTGGAGAGACCCAGTACTTC. Encoded protein: CSAFLGRSGETQYF.

The V and J genes are TRBV6-5 and TRBJ1-2; D remains unclear. The CDR3 consists of 13 residues. Trimming took off 4 bases at V and 7 bases at J, with 13 bases between the two ends. CDR1 is MNHEY, CDR2 SVGAGI, per germline. CDR3 bases: TGTGCCAGCAGTTCAAATGGAGGAGCTGGCTACACCTTC. Its protein is CASSSNGGAGYTF.

This clonotype occurred a few times. CDR3 nucleotide sequence: TGCGCCAGCAGCCAAGATGGGGGGCTAGACTATGGCTACACCTTC. Encoded protein: CASSQDGGLDYGYTF. J is TRBJ1-2 and V is TRBV4-3; possible D gene TRBD1, 6 bases. The CDR3 contains 15 residues. Germline-derived CDR1 and CDR2 are LGHNA and YSLEER. V was pared by 0 bases and J by 3 bases, with 11 bases between.

This clonotype was observed a few times. One junction end disagrees with the germline gene, perhaps due to a read error. The CDR3, as DNA: TGTGCTAGCAGCCTAGGGACTAGCTTCACCGGGGAGCTGTTTTTT. Its protein is CASSLGTSFTGELFF. V is TRBV7-7 and J is TRBJ2-2; 9 positions match TRBD2. The CDR3 contains 15 residues. Germline V lookup: CDR1 SSHAT, CDR2 FNYEAQ (reference sequence).

This clonotype has only a few counts. This chain joins TRBV7-2 and TRBJ2-1, with D possibly TRBD2 on 6 matching bases. Trimming removed 8 bases at V and 0 bases at J, with 11 bases between. Germline V gene sequence: CDR1 SGHTA, CDR2 FQGNSA. The CDR3 has 14 amino acids. CDR3 coding DNA: TGTGCCAGCCGGTTGACTAGCTCCTACAATGAGCAGTTCTTC. As protein: CASRLTSSYNEQFF.

This clonotype was seen a handful of times. V and J are TRBV6-1 and TRBJ2-5, with 11 nucleotides matching TRBD2. The CDR3 loop spans 15 amino acids. V lost 6 bases, J lost 6 bases, and 9 bases stayed unmatched. Germline values: CDR1 MNHNS, CDR2 SASEGT. Written as DNA, the CDR3 is TGTGCCAGCAGCCCCCCTTCTAGCGGGAGGAAGACCCAGTACTTC. This encodes CASSPPSSGRKTQYF.

The sample holds a few counts of this clonotype. The chain links TRBV2 to TRBJ2-7; 8 bases line up with TRBD1. Looked up from germline, CDR1 is SNHLY and CDR2 is FYNNEI. The V and J ends lost 3 bases and 0 bases, in that order; junction bases with no gene match: 10. This CDR3 region has 17 residues. The CDR3: CASSDETGAFSSYEQYF. DNA for the CDR3: TGTGCCAGCAGTGACGAGACAGGGGCCTTCAGCTCCTACGAGCAGTACTTC. The variable domain in full, completed from reference TRBV2 and TRBJ2-7, reads EPEVTQTPSHQVTQMGQEVILRCVPISNHLYFYWYRQILGQKVEFLVSFYNNEISEKSEIFDDQFSVERPDGSNFTLKIRSTKLEDSAMYFCASSDETGAFSSYEQYFGPGTRLTVT.

V gene TRBV29-1 combines with J gene TRBJ2-3; a weak D match, TRBD1 (5 bases). Trimming shortened V by 4 bases and J by 3 bases, and 23 bases separated the two germline ends. The CDR3 has 17 residues. Germline V gene sequence: CDR1 SQVTM, CDR2 ANQGSEA. In DNA form, the CDR3 reads TGCAGCGTTGGGGGCGTCGAGGTAATTTATGTAACAGATACGCAGTATTTT. It specifies CSVGGVEVIYVTDTQYF.

This chain connects TRBV10-3 to TRBJ2-7, with 9 bases lining up with TRBD1. This CDR3 is built from 15 residues. Germline V gene data show CDR1 as ENHRY and CDR2 as SYGVKD. V shed 6 bases, J shed 0 bases, and the junction held 6 bases outside the gene matches. CDR3 sequence reads: CAISEQGARSYEQYF. In DNA form, the CDR3 reads TGTGCCATCAGCGAACAGGGGGCACGCTCCTACGAGCAGTACTTC.

The rearrangement links TRBV7-9 to TRBJ2-3, with 7 bases aligning to TRBD1. V lost 2 bases, J lost 5 bases, and 13 bases stayed unmatched. Germline V gene data show CDR1 as SEHNR and CDR2 as FQNEAQ (reference sequence). The CDR3 extends over 17 amino acids. This CDR3 is CASSLSLGAPGGDTQYF. DNA of the CDR3: TGTGCCAGCAGCTTATCGCTTGGGGCCCCAGGGGGAGATACGCAGTATTTT.

This clonotype came up many times. The junction departs from germline at one end; a sequencing error may be responsible. This chain links TRBV7-7 with TRBJ2-3, with D possibly being TRBD2 (5 bases). The germline V gene has CDR1 SSHAT and CDR2 FNYEAQ (reference sequence). The length of the CDR3 is 13 residues. CDR3 protein: CASSLVVANRQYF. The CDR3 coding sequence is TGTGCTAGCAGCTTAGTCGTAGCGAACAGGCAGTATTTT. The full variable domain, completed using reference TRBV7-7 and TRBJ2-3, is GAGVSQSPRYKVTKRGQDVTLRCDPISSHATLYWYQQALGQGPEFLTYFNYEAQPDKSGLPSDRFSAERPEGSISTLTIQRTEQRDSAMYRCASSLVVANRQYFGPGTRLTVL.